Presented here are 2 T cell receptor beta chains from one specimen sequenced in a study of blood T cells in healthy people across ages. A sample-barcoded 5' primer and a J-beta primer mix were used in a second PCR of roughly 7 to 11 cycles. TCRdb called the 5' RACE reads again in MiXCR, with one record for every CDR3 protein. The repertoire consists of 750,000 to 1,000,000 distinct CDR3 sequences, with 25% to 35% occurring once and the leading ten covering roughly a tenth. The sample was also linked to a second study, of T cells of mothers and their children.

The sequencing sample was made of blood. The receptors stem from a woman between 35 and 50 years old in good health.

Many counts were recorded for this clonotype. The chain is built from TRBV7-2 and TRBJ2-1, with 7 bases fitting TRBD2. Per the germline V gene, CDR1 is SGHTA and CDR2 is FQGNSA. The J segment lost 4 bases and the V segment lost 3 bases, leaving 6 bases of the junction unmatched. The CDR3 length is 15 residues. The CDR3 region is CASSLRGSAYNEQFF. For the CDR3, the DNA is TGTGCCAGCAGCTTGCGGGGGTCGGCTTACAATGAGCAGTTCTTC.

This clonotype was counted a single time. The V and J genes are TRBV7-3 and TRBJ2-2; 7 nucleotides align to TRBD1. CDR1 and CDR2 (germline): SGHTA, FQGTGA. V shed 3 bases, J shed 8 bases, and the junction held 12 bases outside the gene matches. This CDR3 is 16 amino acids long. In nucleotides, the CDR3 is TGTGCCAGCAGCTTCTCCGCAGGGGGTCTCACTGGGGAGCTGTTTTTT. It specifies CASSFSAGGLTGELFF.